This is a list of T cell receptor beta chains from one sample in a study of CDR3 diversity in severe acne. TCRdb reprocessed the PCR reads via MiXCR and lists one record per CDR3 protein. The table lists approximately 79,000 distinct CDR3 sequences, over 45% of them singletons, with about a tenth in the top ten. Sequences were obtained from blood. The receptors derive from a male donor in good health, serving as a control. Each CDR3 is given with its conserved first and last residue. The order of the fields is D gene, V gene, J gene, clone size, CDR3 protein, CDR3 DNA. A D gene is named only where the DNA matches it firmly. A clone size is listed for some rows: how often the clone was seen (once, few, many), or a class if it is expanded.

D: .
V: TRBV19
J: TRBJ2-2
size: many
CDR3: CATRTPTNTGELFF
DNA: TGTGCCACCCGGACGCCTACGAACACCGGGGAGCTGTTTTTT

D: .
V: TRBV10-1
J: TRBJ1-1
size: many
CDR3: CASKAGMNTEAFF
DNA: TGCGCCAGCAAGGCGGGGATGAACACTGAAGCTTTCTTT

D: .
V: TRBV5-1
J: TRBJ2-5
size: .
CDR3: CASGFPQETQYF
DNA: TGCGCCAGCGGATTCCCACAAGAGACCCAGTACTTC

D: .
V: TRBV27
J: TRBJ2-2
size: .
CDR3: CASSFLNTGELFF
DNA: TGTGCCAGCAGTTTCCTGAACACCGGGGAGCTGTTTTTT

D: .
V: TRBV24-1
J: TRBJ2-5
size: many
CDR3: CATNSGADGWETQYF
DNA: TGTGCCACCAATTCTGGGGCAGACGGATGGGAGACCCAGTACTTC

D: .
V: TRBV11-2
J: TRBJ1-2
size: .
CDR3: CASSLRLGLRTF
DNA: TGTGCCAGCAGCTTAAGGCTAGGTCTCCGAACCTTC

D: .
V: TRBV30
J: TRBJ1-2
size: many
CDR3: CAWSRPYRNYGYTF
DNA: TGTGCCTGGAGCCGACCTTACCGCAACTATGGCTACACCTTC

D: .
V: TRBV7-9
J: TRBJ2-5
size: .
CDR3: CASSLEGVETQYF
DNA: TGTGCCAGCAGCTTAGAGGGCGTAGAGACCCAGTACTTC

D: .
V: TRBV25-1
J: TRBJ2-1
size: .
CDR3: CASSVTTSSYNEQFF
DNA: TGTGCCAGCAGTGTAACGACAAGCTCCTACAATGAGCAGTTCTTC

D: .
V: TRBV7-9
J: TRBJ1-1
size: many
CDR3: CASSGGREAFF
DNA: TGTGCCAGCAGCGGTGGACGGGAAGCTTTCTTT

D: .
V: TRBV5-1
J: TRBJ1-1
size: .
CDR3: CASSLVPGMNTEAFF
DNA: TGCGCCAGCAGCTTGGTTCCGGGGATGAACACTGAAGCTTTCTTT

D: .
V: TRBV5-5
J: TRBJ1-4
size: many
CDR3: CASSLDGSTNEKLFF
DNA: TGTGCCAGCAGCTTGGATGGTTCCACGAATGAAAAACTGTTTTTT

D: TRBD1
V: TRBV6-5
J: TRBJ2-1
size: once
CDR3: CASSPGTGGGSYNEQFF
DNA: TGTGCCAGCAGTCCCGGGACAGGGGGCGGTTCCTACAATGAGCAGTTCTTC

D: .
V: TRBV2
J: TRBJ2-6
size: .
CDR3: CASIPTVSNVLTF
DNA: TGTGCCAGCATCCCGACAGTCTCCAACGTCCTGACTTTC

D: .
V: TRBV20-1
J: TRBJ2-7
size: .
CDR3: CSARDEGAPEWYEQYF
DNA: TGCAGTGCTAGAGATGAGGGAGCGCCCGAATGGTACGAGCAGTACTTC

D: .
V: TRBV10-3
J: TRBJ1-1
size: few
CDR3: CAIKGSGTEAFF
DNA: TGTGCCATCAAAGGTTCCGGCACTGAAGCTTTCTTT

D: TRBD1
V: TRBV5-1
J: TRBJ2-4
size: many
CDR3: CASSPGQVNKNIQYF
DNA: TGCGCCAGCAGCCCAGGACAGGTCAATAAAAACATTCAGTACTTC

D: .
V: TRBV2
J: TRBJ2-7
size: .
CDR3: CATNFKGDSREQYF
DNA: TGTGCCACCAATTTTAAAGGGGATTCGCGCGAGCAGTACTTC

D: .
V: TRBV19
J: TRBJ2-2
size: many
CDR3: CASSIGGNTGELFF
DNA: TGTGCCAGTAGTATTGGGGGGAACACCGGGGAGCTGTTTTTT

D: .
V: TRBV2
J: TRBJ1-2
size: few
CDR3: CASSLSATDYGYTF
DNA: TGTGCCAGCAGCTTATCCGCGACGGATTATGGCTACACCTTC

D: .
V: TRBV3-1
J: TRBJ2-7
size: few
CDR3: CASSQEVAEAVEQYF
DNA: TGTGCCAGCAGCCAAGAGGTGGCGGAGGCCGTAGAGCAGTACTTC

D: .
V: TRBV25-1
J: TRBJ2-5
size: few
CDR3: CASSLKAPGTQYF
DNA: TGTGCCAGCAGTTTGAAGGCCCCCGGGACCCAGTACTTC

D: .
V: TRBV6-1
J: TRBJ1-5
size: few
CDR3: CASSATRAEPQHF
DNA: TGTGCCAGCAGTGCGACCAGGGCGGAACCCCAGCATTTT

D: .
V: TRBV6-4
J: TRBJ2-1
size: medium-sized
CDR3: CASSDSGGSGHEQFF
DNA: TGTGCCAGCAGTGACTCGGGGGGAAGCGGCCATGAGCAGTTCTTC

D: .
V: TRBV2
J: TRBJ2-5
size: few
CDR3: CASSNPVLAQETQYF
DNA: TGTGCCAGCAGTAACCCTGTCCTAGCGCAAGAGACCCAGTACTTC

D: .
V: TRBV5-1
J: TRBJ2-2
size: .
CDR3: CASSLADTGELFF
DNA: TGCGCCAGCAGCTTGGCGGACACCGGGGAGCTGTTTTTT

D: .
V: TRBV9
J: TRBJ2-2
size: many
CDR3: CASSLRTGELFF
DNA: TGTGCCAGCAGCCTCAGAACCGGGGAGCTGTTTTTT

D: .
V: TRBV10-3
J: TRBJ1-4
size: many
CDR3: CAAQRTTNEKLFF
DNA: TGTGCCGCTCAACGCACAACTAATGAAAAACTGTTTTTT

D: .
V: TRBV19
J: TRBJ2-3
size: many
CDR3: CASSIADSTKDTQYF
DNA: TGTGCCAGTAGTATCGCCGACAGTACGAAGGATACGCAGTATTTT

D: TRBD1
V: TRBV15
J: TRBJ1-3
size: few
CDR3: CATSRTGGSGNTIYF
DNA: TGTGCCACCAGCAGAACAGGGGGCTCTGGAAACACCATATATTTT

D: .
V: TRBV29-1
J: TRBJ1-1
size: few
CDR3: CSIRIHRAENTEAFF
DNA: TGCAGCATACGAATACACAGGGCGGAGAACACTGAAGCTTTCTTT

D: .
V: TRBV7-3
J: TRBJ1-1
size: many
CDR3: CASSSGQNTEAFF
DNA: TGTGCCAGCAGCTCGGGACAGAACACTGAAGCTTTCTTT

D: TRBD2
V: TRBV5-1
J: TRBJ2-3
size: medium-sized
CDR3: CASSWEGADTQYF
DNA: TGCGCCAGCAGCTGGGAGGGCGCAGATACGCAGTATTTT

D: .
V: TRBV11-2
J: TRBJ1-2
size: .
CDR3: CASTDERGRGLGYTF
DNA: TGTGCCAGTACCGACGAAAGAGGCAGGGGTTTAGGCTACACCTTC

D: TRBD1
V: TRBV7-2
J: TRBJ1-1
size: .
CDR3: CASSRSTGANTEAFF
DNA: TGTGCCAGCAGTAGATCGACAGGGGCGAACACTGAAGCTTTCTTT

D: TRBD2
V: TRBV20-1
J: TRBJ2-5
size: few
CDR3: CSAPSFSGNTQETQYF
DNA: TGCAGTGCTCCCTCATTTAGCGGGAATACACAAGAGACCCAGTACTTC

D: .
V: TRBV19
J: TRBJ2-5
size: few
CDR3: CASSISLAFNQETQYF
DNA: TGTGCCAGTAGTATATCGTTAGCGTTCAACCAAGAGACCCAGTACTTC

D: TRBD1
V: TRBV11-2
J: TRBJ1-3
size: .
CDR3: CASSSQGQASSGNTIYF
DNA: TGTGCCAGCAGCTCACAAGGACAGGCGAGCTCTGGAAACACCATATATTTT

D: .
V: TRBV7-9
J: TRBJ1-5
size: few
CDR3: CASSREGTAQPQHF
DNA: TGTGCCAGCAGTCGAGAGGGAACTGCTCAGCCCCAGCATTTT

D: TRBD2
V: TRBV29-1
J: TRBJ2-7
size: .
CDR3: CSVERLAGPSGEQYF
DNA: TGCAGCGTTGAACGACTAGCGGGACCCTCGGGGGAGCAGTACTTC

D: .
V: TRBV7-9
J: TRBJ2-5
size: .
CDR3: CASSLGRSETQYF
DNA: TGTGCCAGCAGCTTAGGTAGAAGTGAGACCCAGTACTTC

D: TRBD2
V: TRBV29-1
J: TRBJ2-5
size: .
CDR3: CSVESWGDIWEGSETQYF
DNA: TGCAGCGTTGAAAGTTGGGGGGATATCTGGGAGGGATCGGAGACCCAGTACTTC

D: TRBD2
V: TRBV7-8
J: TRBJ2-3
size: many
CDR3: CASSSEVAGGLAYF
DNA: TGTGCCAGCAGCTCAGAGGTAGCGGGGGGGCTGGCGTATTTT

D: TRBD1
V: TRBV20-1
J: TRBJ2-7
size: .
CDR3: CSGDRDRVEVEQYF
DNA: TGCAGTGGGGACCGGGACAGGGTTGAAGTGGAGCAGTACTTC

D: .
V: TRBV29-1
J: TRBJ2-7
size: .
CDR3: CSVQVTGLGEQYF
DNA: TGCAGCGTACAAGTTACAGGGCTGGGCGAGCAGTACTTC

D: .
V: TRBV20-1
J: TRBJ1-1
size: few
CDR3: CSAAEQGNTEAFF
DNA: TGCAGTGCTGCTGAACAGGGAAACACTGAAGCTTTCTTT

D: TRBD2
V: TRBV5-8
J: TRBJ2-2
size: .
CDR3: CASSLPGLALGELFF
DNA: TGTGCCAGCAGCTTGCCGGGACTAGCTCTCGGGGAGCTGTTTTTT

D: .
V: TRBV18
J: TRBJ2-3
size: many
CDR3: CASSPSDTQYF
DNA: TGTGCCAGCTCACCATCAGATACGCAGTATTTT

D: .
V: TRBV9
J: TRBJ2-2
size: .
CDR3: CASSGTGEANTGELFF
DNA: TGTGCCAGCAGCGGAACAGGGGAGGCGAACACCGGGGAGCTGTTTTTT

D: TRBD1
V: TRBV2
J: TRBJ1-5
size: medium-sized
CDR3: CASRTGQGNQPQHF
DNA: TGTGCCAGCAGGACTGGACAGGGGAACCAGCCCCAGCATTTT

D: .
V: TRBV6-5
J: TRBJ2-7
size: few
CDR3: CASSYPSGDHYEQYF
DNA: TGTGCCAGCAGTTACCCCTCAGGGGACCACTACGAGCAGTACTTC

D: .
V: TRBV10-3
J: TRBJ2-1
size: few
CDR3: CAISELTGDRYNKQFF
DNA: TGTGCCATTAGTGAGTTGACAGGTGACCGTTACAATAAGCAGTTCTTC

D: .
V: TRBV4-1
J: TRBJ2-7
size: few
CDR3: CASSLAGGEQYF
DNA: TGCGCCAGCAGCCTCGCTGGTGGCGAGCAGTACTTC

D: .
V: TRBV30
J: TRBJ2-3
size: few
CDR3: CAWKGTDTQYF
DNA: TGTGCCTGGAAAGGCACAGATACGCAGTATTTT

D: .
V: TRBV5-5
J: TRBJ2-5
size: .
CDR3: CASSPGTLGETQYF
DNA: TGTGCCAGCAGCCCGGGTACCCTCGGGGAGACCCAGTACTTC